The TCR beta chain under discussion was sequenced for a study of PD-L1 blockade in urothelial cancer. Findings of the study overall: Stronger expansion of tumor-associated clones in blood at 3 weeks distinguished durable-benefit patients.

The table came from immunoSEQ multiplex PCR; TCRdb's copy has only in-frame clones and leaves some out. The data contain 66,000 or so clones, roughly 90% of them singletons. Comments on this clone: Its antigen is still unknown.

Germline V gene sequence: CDR1 GTSNPN, CDR2 SVGIG (reference sequence). With 2 bases removed from V and 4 bases from J, the gap between germline ends came to 12 bases. There are 13 residues in the CDR3. Time point: peripheral blood 6 weeks after treatment start. Sequencing was performed on PBMCs, taken around atezolizumab (anti-PD-L1) treatment. This sequence joins TRBV30 and TRBJ2-7; the D gene is possibly TRBD2 (5 bases). The sequence derives from a man aged 60-69 years with urothelial cancer. The CDR3 DNA reads TGTGCCTGGAGTCCCATCCCGGGGTACGAGCAGTACTTC. Protein sequence: CAWSPIPGYEQYF.